The 8 T cell receptor beta chains below come from one sample, sequenced in a study of Ad26.COV2.S vaccination and SARS-CoV-2 variants. Profiling relied on immunoSEQ multiplex PCR, and the TCRdb table lists in-frame clones only, not all of them. The sample lists about 680,000 clones; around 90% were seen once. Treatment denoted: roughly 19 received Ad26.COV2.S at low or high dose, single or two shots; 5 received placebo; per-sample allocation not given. On day 63 after the first injection, vaccine and placebo recipients gave samples. The sequencing used peripheral blood, collected in a trial of Ad26.COV2.S vaccine versus placebo. The receptors were gathered from a person between 18 and 60 years old who received the Ad26.COV2.S COVID-19 vaccine or a placebo.

V is TRBV27 and J is TRBJ1-5, with D possibly being TRBD1 (5 bases). Germline values: CDR1 MNHEY, CDR2 SMNVEV (reference sequence). The CDR3 is 16 residues long. V lost 3 bases to trimming and J lost 4 bases, with 16 bases between them. The CDR3 here is CASSFGRRGVNQPQHF. The DNA for the CDR3 is TGTGCCAGCAGTTTTGGAAGGAGAGGGGTTAATCAGCCCCAGCATTTT.

The rearrangement joins TRBV13 to TRBJ1-2, with D perhaps matching TRBD1 (6 bases). Germline lookup yields CDR1 PRHDT and CDR2 FYEKMQ (reference sequence). The CDR3 has 14 residues. Deletions cut 5 bases from V and 0 bases from J, with 10 bases between. CDR3 DNA: TGTGCCAGCAGCCCGGGACAAGCTAACTATGGCTACACCTTC. This sequence encodes CASSPGQANYGYTF.

J is TRBJ1-1 and V is TRBV30, with D perhaps TRBD1 (5 bases). Germline values: CDR1 GTSNPN, CDR2 SVGIG (reference sequence). V was cut by 2 bases and J by 0 bases, with 7 bases left in between. The CDR3 extends over 13 amino acids. CDR3 nucleotides: TGTGCCTGGAGTCGGGACCTGAACACTGAAGCTTTCTTT. It translates to CAWSRDLNTEAFF.

This clone came up once. The chain carries TRBV19 and TRBJ2-6, with D perhaps matching TRBD2 (5 bases). The CDR3 has 15 residues. Germline V gene data show CDR1 as LNHDA and CDR2 as SQIVND (reference sequence). Trimming stripped 3 bases from V and 4 bases from J, with 10 bases between. CDR3 DNA: TGTGCCAGTAGTATTGAGGGTGGCGGGGCCAACGTCCTGACTTTC. Residues: CASSIEGGGANVLTF.

The chain recombines TRBV7-9 with TRBJ1-1, with D possibly TRBD1 on 6 matching bases. The CDR3 totals 13 residues. In germline, CDR1 is SEHNR, CDR2 FQNEAQ (reference sequence). V lost 0 bases and J lost 11, with 13 bases in between. In nucleotides, the CDR3 is TGTGCCAGCAGCTTAGCCACCACAGGGACGGCTTTCTTT. Its translation: CASSLATTGTAFF.

V gene TRBV5-1 combines with J gene TRBJ1-6, with D uncertain. This CDR3 contains 14 residues. Germline-derived CDR1 and CDR2 are SGHRS and YFSETQ. With 0 bases removed from V and 10 bases from J, the gap between germline ends came to 11 bases. The CDR3 protein is CASSLESRGSPLHF. CDR3 DNA sequence: TGCGCCAGCAGCTTGGAGTCACGGGGATCACCCCTCCACTTT.

The chain uses TRBV5-1 and TRBJ2-3; unclear D gene. CDR1 is SGHRS and CDR2 is YFSETQ in the germline V gene. The CDR3 covers 14 residues. V was clipped by 3 bases and J by 6 bases, with 14 bases between them. CDR3 amino acids: CASSYGGARDTQYF. DNA of the CDR3: TGCGCCAGCAGCTATGGCGGCGCCAGGGATACGCAGTATTTT.

V usage is TRBV10-3 and J usage is TRBJ2-1, with 8 bases that match TRBD2. The J segment lost 4 bases and the V segment lost 11 bases, leaving 10 bases of the junction unmatched. The CDR3 is 14 residues long. Germline V gene data show CDR1 as ENHRY and CDR2 as SYGVKD. This chain's CDR3 is CAGKGGGGYNEQFF. In DNA, the CDR3 is TGTGCCGGGAAGGGCGGCGGGGGGTACAATGAGCAGTTCTTC.